This TCR beta chain came from a study of blood T cell repertoires in COVID-19. At the level of the study: Researchers got acute and convalescent COVID-19 samples from the United States, Italy and Spain. From T cells, B-cell-depleted T cells, or PBMCs came the material, which was cDNA or gDNA.

Authors' methods: Amplified reference gene primers provided the basis for estimating nucleated cell counts. Sequencing was performed with immunoSEQ multiplex PCR; in TCRdb, only in-frame clones are kept and a portion is missing. V, J and clone size reflect that table, while D and trimming were determined from the DNA. Altogether around 230,000 clones are present, approximately 86% being singletons, with the ten largest covering 7.2%. This CDR3 comprises 16 residues. In germline, CDR1 is MDHEN, CDR2 SYDVKM. V was shortened by 2 bases and J by 5 bases, with 13 bases between the two germline ends. Only one count was recorded for this clone.

Sequenced: peripheral blood. The chain has TRBV28 and TRBJ1-6; D remains unclear. The sequence was obtained from a man aged 55-75 years who had recovered from COVID-19. DNA of the CDR3: TGTGCCAGCAGTTTAGAAGGCACACAGAATAATTCACCCCTCCACTTT. It yields the protein CASSLEGTQNNSPLHF.